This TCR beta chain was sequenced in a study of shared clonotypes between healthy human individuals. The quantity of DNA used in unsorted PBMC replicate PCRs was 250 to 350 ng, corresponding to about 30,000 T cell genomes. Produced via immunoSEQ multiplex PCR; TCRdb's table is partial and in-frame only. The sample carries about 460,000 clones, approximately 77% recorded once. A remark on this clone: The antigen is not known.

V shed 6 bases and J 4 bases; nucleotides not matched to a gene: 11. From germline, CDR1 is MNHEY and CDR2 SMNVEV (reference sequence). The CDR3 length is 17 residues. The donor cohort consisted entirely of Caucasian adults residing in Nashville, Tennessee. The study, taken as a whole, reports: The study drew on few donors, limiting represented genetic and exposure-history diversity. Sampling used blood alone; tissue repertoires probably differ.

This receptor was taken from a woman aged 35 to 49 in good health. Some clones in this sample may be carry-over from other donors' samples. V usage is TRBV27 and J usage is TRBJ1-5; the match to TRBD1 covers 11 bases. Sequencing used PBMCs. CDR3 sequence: CASSPRLGQGANQPQHF. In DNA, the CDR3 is TGTGCCAGCAGCCCGAGACTTGGACAGGGGGCTAATCAGCCCCAGCATTTT.